A selection of T cell receptor beta chains follows, all from one sample in a study of STAT3 mutations in large granular lymphocyte leukemia. Sequencing was performed with immunoSEQ multiplex PCR; in TCRdb, only in-frame clones are kept and a portion is missing. The sample comprises 1,500 to 1,900 clones, 72% of which are singletons, and roughly 40% rests with the top ten. Sequencing used peripheral blood mononuclear cells. All receptors come from a man between 50 and 59 years old with T-cell large granular lymphocyte leukemia. Some clones in this sample may be carry-over from other donors' samples. Both conserved end residues are part of each CDR3. A D gene is named only where the DNA matches it firmly. The size of a clone is reported for some rows only, either as once, few or many, or as a class for expanded clones.

v_gene,abundance,d_gene,j_gene,CDR3nt,CDR3aa
TRBV5-1,-,-,TRBJ1-4,TGCGCCAGCAGCTTGGCCACAGGGACGAATGAAAAACTGTTTTTT,CASSLATGTNEKLFF
TRBV5-1,-,-,TRBJ1-1,TGCGCCAGCCTGGACAGCCTGAACACTGAAGCTTTCTTT,CASLDSLNTEAFF
TRBV28,few,TRBD1,TRBJ2-7,TGTGCCAGCAGTTTAATTGGAGCAGGGGGCCTCTACGAGCAGTACTTC,CASSLIGAGGLYEQYF
TRBV30,-,-,TRBJ2-7,TGTGCCTGGAGTGGGAGTTTCTACGAGCAGTACTTC,CAWSGSFYEQYF
TRBV30,-,-,TRBJ1-5,TGTGCCTGGAGCATGGGGCTCTGGAATCAGCCCCAGCATTTT,CAWSMGLWNQPQHF
TRBV7-2,once,-,TRBJ2-3,TGTGCCAGCAGCTGGGGACTCGCCCCGGATACGCAGTATTTT,CASSWGLAPDTQYF
TRBV30,-,-,TRBJ1-5,TGTGCCTGGAGTGTAGGGGGGGATAATCAGCCCCAGCATTTT,CAWSVGGDNQPQHF
TRBV20-1,few,-,TRBJ1-2,TGCAGTGGAATAGGATTCTATGGCTACACCTTC,CSGIGFYGYTF
TRBV25-1,few,-,TRBJ2-7,TGTGCCAGCAGTGAAGGGCGTCTCGAGCAGTACTTC,CASSEGRLEQYF
TRBV5-1,-,-,TRBJ2-5,TGCGCCAGCAGCTTGGGGGGTATCCAAGAGACCCAGTACTTC,CASSLGGIQETQYF
TRBV29-1,-,-,TRBJ1-2,TGCAGCGTTGCGGGGCAGGGTAACTATGGCTACACCTTC,CSVAGQGNYGYTF
TRBV10-3,few,-,TRBJ2-2,TGTGCCATCTCTCTCCGCCCGGGGGAAGTCACCGGGGAGCTGTTTTTT,CAISLRPGEVTGELFF
TRBV20-1,once,-,TRBJ1-2,TGCAGTGCCCCCGAGGATGGCTACACCTTC,CSAPEDGYTF
TRBV7-2,-,-,TRBJ2-7,TGTGCCAGCAGCTTATCGGACCTACGCGAGCAGTACTTC,CASSLSDLREQYF
TRBV6-5,-,TRBD1,TRBJ2-7,TGTGCCAGCAGTTTCGGGACAGGGTGGATGTACTTC,CASSFGTGWMYF
TRBV7-9,-,-,TRBJ2-7,TGTGCCAGCAGCTTACAGACGGGTTACGAGCAGTACTTC,CASSLQTGYEQYF
TRBV7-9,-,TRBD1,TRBJ2-7,TGTGCCAGCAGCTTGGGACAGGGGAGAGATCCCTACGAGCAGTACTTC,CASSLGQGRDPYEQYF
TRBV18,-,TRBD2,TRBJ2-7,TGTGCCAGCTCGCGGGGACTAGCGGACGTCTACGAGCAGTACTTC,CASSRGLADVYEQYF
TRBV6-5,-,-,TRBJ1-4,TGTGCCAGCAGTTACTCTCAAGGCTTGGGACGGGAAAAACTGTTTTTT,CASSYSQGLGREKLFF
TRBV10-3,-,-,TRBJ1-2,TGTGCCATCAGTGAGCAAAAACTATTGTTTGGCTACACCTTC,CAISEQKLLFGYTF
TRBV18,-,-,TRBJ1-2,TGTGCCAGCTCGCCTTTGATGGGCTACACCTTC,CASSPLMGYTF
TRBV5-1,-,-,TRBJ2-3,TGCGCCAGCAGCTTGGCTCAGGAAGATACGCAGTATTTT,CASSLAQEDTQYF
TRBV18,-,-,TRBJ1-2,TGTGCCAGCTCACCAAGCCGCTACGGCTACACCTTC,CASSPSRYGYTF
TRBV7-9,-,-,TRBJ1-2,TGTGCCAGCAGCTTAGCCGGGGGAGGTAACTATGGCTACACCTTC,CASSLAGGGNYGYTF
TRBV6-5,few,TRBD1,TRBJ1-2,TGTGCCAGCAGCCTCCGGGACAGCTATGGCTACACCTTC,CASSLRDSYGYTF
TRBV5-1,once,-,TRBJ2-7,TGCGCCAGCAGCCAAACAGAAAGGGTCTACGAGCAGTACTTC,CASSQTERVYEQYF
TRBV5-1,-,-,TRBJ2-5,TGCGCCAGCAGCTTGGCTTCGACCTTGGGGGAGACCCAGTACTTC,CASSLASTLGETQYF
TRBV9,-,-,TRBJ1-2,TGTGCCAGCAGCTCGGGGGGCCCTACTAACTATGGCTACACCTTC,CASSSGGPTNYGYTF
TRBV7-2,-,-,TRBJ1-5,TGTGCCAGCAGCATAAGTCATGGAGGAGGTGCCAATCAGCCCCAGCATTTT,CASSISHGGGANQPQHF
TRBV5-1,-,-,TRBJ2-7,TGCGCCAGCAGCTTGGGGGAGGGGGCTTTCTACGAGCAGTACTTC,CASSLGEGAFYEQYF
TRBV12-5,few,-,TRBJ2-3,TGTGCTAGTGGTTTGATCAGTTCGGATACGCAGTATTTT,CASGLISSDTQYF
TRBV18,-,-,TRBJ1-3,TGTGCCAGCACCGGGGACATTGGTGGAAACACCATATATTTT,CASTGDIGGNTIYF
TRBV21-1,-,-,TRBJ2-5,TGTGCCAGCAGCAAAGCAAGACACTTCCAAGAGACCCAGTACTTC,CASSKARHFQETQYF
TRBV29-1,-,-,TRBJ1-2,TGCAGCGTCGCGTTGGGGGACGGCTACACCTTC,CSVALGDGYTF
TRBV19,-,-,TRBJ2-7,TGTGCCAGTAGAGCTAGCTGGGGCGAGCAGTACTTC,CASRASWGEQYF
TRBV29-1,-,-,TRBJ2-5,TGCAGCGTTGTGGCTGAGACCCAGTACTTC,CSVVAETQYF
TRBV7-9,-,-,TRBJ1-2,TGTGCCAGCAGCCCCCGGACGGAGTATGGCTACACCTTC,CASSPRTEYGYTF
TRBV5-1,-,TRBD1,TRBJ1-6,TGCGCCAGCAGCGGGGACAGCTATAATTCACCCCTCCACTTT,CASSGDSYNSPLHF
TRBV10-3,large,-,TRBJ1-3,TGTGCCATCAGTGCCTTCAGGGCCTTCTCTGGAAACACCATATATTTT,CAISAFRAFSGNTIYF
TRBV12-5,-,-,TRBJ1-2,TGTGCTAGTGGTTTGGTAAGGGGCCAAGGGAACTATGGCTACACCTTC,CASGLVRGQGNYGYTF
TRBV29-1,-,TRBD1,TRBJ1-2,TGCAGCGTTGAAGTCACAGGGGGCCGGGGCTACACCTTC,CSVEVTGGRGYTF
TRBV27,-,TRBD2,TRBJ2-7,TGTGCCAGCAGTTTAGTTGGGACTAGCGGGACCTACGAGCAGTACTTC,CASSLVGTSGTYEQYF
TRBV25-1,-,-,TRBJ1-2,TGTGCCAGCAGTGACCTCCTTCCAGCCTATGGCTACACCTTC,CASSDLLPAYGYTF
TRBV14,-,-,TRBJ1-4,TGTGCCAGCAGCCAAGATCTGCCAGGGGTAGCGGGGACTAATGAAAAACTGTTTTTT,CASSQDLPGVAGTNEKLFF
TRBV19,-,TRBD1,TRBJ2-5,TGTGCCAGTAGTATGGCTGACAGGGCCGGCGAGACCCAGTACTTC,CASSMADRAGETQYF
TRBV18,-,TRBD1,TRBJ2-7,TGTGCCAGCTCACACGACAGGGGGGAGTCCTACGAGCAGTACTTC,CASSHDRGESYEQYF